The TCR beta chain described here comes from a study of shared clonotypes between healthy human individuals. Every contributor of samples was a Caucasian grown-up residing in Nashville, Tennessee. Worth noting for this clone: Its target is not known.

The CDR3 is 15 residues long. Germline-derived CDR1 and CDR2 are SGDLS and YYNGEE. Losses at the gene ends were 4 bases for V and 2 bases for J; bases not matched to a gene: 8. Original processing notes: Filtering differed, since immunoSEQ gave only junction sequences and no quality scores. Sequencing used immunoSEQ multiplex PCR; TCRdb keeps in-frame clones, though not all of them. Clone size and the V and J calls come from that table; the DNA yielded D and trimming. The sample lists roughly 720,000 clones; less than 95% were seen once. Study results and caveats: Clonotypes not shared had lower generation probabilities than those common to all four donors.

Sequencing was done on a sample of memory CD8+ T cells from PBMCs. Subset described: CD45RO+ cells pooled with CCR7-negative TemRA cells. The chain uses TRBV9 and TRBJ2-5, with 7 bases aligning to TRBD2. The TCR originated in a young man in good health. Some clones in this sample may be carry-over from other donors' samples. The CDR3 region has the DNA TGTGCCAGCAGCTTCTCCGGGGGGTTACAAGAGACCCAGTACTTC. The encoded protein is CASSFSGGLQETQYF.